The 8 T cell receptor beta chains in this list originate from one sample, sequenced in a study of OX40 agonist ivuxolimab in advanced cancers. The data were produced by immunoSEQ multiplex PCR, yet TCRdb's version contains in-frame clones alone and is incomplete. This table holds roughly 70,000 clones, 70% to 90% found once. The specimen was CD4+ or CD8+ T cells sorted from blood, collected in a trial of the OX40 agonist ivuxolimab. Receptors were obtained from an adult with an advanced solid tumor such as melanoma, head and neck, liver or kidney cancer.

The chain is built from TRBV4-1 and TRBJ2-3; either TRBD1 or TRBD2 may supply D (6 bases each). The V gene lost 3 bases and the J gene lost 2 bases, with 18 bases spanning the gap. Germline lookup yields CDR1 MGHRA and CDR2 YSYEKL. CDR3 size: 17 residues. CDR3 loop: CASSQSGGRTVTDTQYF. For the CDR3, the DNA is TGCGCCAGCAGCCAGAGTGGAGGGAGGACAGTCACAGATACGCAGTATTTT.

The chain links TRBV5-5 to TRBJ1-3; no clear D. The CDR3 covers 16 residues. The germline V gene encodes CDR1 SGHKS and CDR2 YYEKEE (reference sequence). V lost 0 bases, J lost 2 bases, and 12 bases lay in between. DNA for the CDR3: TGTGCCAGCAGCTTGGCCTGGAAACCTACTGGAAACACCATATATTTT. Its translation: CASSLAWKPTGNTIYF.

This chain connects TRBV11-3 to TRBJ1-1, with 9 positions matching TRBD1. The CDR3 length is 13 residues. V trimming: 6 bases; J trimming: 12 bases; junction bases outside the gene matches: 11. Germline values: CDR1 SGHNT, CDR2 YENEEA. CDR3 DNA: TGTGCCAGCAGTGATGACAGGGGGGTTCGGACTTTCTTT. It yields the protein CASSDDRGVRTFF.

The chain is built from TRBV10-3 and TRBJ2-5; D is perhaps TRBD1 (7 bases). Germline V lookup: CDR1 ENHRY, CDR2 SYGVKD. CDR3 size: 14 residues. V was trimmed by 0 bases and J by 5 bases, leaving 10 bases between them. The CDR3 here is CAISESTGTETQYF. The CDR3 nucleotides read TGTGCCATCAGTGAGTCGACAGGGACTGAGACCCAGTACTTC.

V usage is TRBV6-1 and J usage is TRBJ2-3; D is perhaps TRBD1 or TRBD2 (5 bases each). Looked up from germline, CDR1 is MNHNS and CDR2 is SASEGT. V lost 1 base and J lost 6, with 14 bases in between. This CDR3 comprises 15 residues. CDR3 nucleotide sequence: TGTGCCAGCAGTGAAGACTGGGGAGCAGGGGATACGCAGTATTTT. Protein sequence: CASSEDWGAGDTQYF.

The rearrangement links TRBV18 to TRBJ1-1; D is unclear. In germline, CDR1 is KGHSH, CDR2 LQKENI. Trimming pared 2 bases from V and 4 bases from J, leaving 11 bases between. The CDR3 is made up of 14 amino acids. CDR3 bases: TGTGCCAGCTCACCAGAAACGGCGGGCACTGAAGCTTTCTTT. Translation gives CASSPETAGTEAFF.

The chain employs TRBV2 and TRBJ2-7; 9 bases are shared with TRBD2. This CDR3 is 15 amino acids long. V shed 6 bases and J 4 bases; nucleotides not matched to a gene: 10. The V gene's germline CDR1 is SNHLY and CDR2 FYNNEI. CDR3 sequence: CASSPGGGRVYEQYF. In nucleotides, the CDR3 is TGTGCCAGCAGCCCCGGGGGCGGGAGGGTATACGAGCAGTACTTC. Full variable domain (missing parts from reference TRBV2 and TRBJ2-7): EPEVTQTPSHQVTQMGQEVILRCVPISNHLYFYWYRQILGQKVEFLVSFYNNEISEKSEIFDDQFSVERPDGSNFTLKIRSTKLEDSAMYFCASSPGGGRVYEQYFGPGTRLTVT.

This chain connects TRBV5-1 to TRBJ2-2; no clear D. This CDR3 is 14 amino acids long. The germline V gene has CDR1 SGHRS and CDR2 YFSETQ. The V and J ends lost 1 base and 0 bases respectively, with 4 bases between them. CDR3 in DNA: TGCGCCAGCAGCTTGATGTCGAACACCGGGGAGCTGTTTTTT. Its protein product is CASSLMSNTGELFF.